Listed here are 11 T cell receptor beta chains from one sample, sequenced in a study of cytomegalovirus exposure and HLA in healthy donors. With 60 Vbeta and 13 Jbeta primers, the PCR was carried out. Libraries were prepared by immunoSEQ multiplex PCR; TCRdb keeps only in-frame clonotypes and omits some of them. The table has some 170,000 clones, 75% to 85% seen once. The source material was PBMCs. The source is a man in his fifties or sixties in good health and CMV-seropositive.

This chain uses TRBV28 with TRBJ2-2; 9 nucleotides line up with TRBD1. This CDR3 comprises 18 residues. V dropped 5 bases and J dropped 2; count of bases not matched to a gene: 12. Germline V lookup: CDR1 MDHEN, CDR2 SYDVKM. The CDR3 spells CASSPGTGSLLNTGELFF. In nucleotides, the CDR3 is TGTGCCAGCAGTCCCGGGACAGGGTCCCTCCTAAACACCGGGGAGCTGTTTTTT.

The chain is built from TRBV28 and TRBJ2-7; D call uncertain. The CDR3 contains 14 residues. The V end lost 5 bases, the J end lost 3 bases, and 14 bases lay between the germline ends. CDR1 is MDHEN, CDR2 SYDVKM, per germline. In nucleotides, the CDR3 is TGTGCCAGCAGTCGACACCTTACTTACTACGAGCAGTACTTC. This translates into CASSRHLTYYEQYF.

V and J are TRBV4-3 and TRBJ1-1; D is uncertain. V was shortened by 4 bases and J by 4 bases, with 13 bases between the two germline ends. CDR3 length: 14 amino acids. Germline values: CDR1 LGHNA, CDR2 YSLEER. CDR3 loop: CASSRNSVGTEAFF. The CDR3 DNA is TGCGCCAGCAGCCGAAACAGTGTCGGCACTGAAGCTTTCTTT.

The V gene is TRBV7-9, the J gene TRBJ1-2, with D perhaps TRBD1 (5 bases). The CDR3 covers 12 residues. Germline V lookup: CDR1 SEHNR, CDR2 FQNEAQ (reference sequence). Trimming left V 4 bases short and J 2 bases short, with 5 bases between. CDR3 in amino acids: CASSSGNYGYTF. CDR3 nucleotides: TGTGCCAGCAGCTCAGGGAACTATGGCTACACCTTC.

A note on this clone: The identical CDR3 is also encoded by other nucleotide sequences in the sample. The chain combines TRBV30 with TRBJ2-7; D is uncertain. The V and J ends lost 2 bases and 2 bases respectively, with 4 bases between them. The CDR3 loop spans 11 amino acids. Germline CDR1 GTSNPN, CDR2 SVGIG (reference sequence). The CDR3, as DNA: TGTGCCTGGAGTAGAGCCTACGAGCAGTACTTC. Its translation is CAWSRAYEQYF.

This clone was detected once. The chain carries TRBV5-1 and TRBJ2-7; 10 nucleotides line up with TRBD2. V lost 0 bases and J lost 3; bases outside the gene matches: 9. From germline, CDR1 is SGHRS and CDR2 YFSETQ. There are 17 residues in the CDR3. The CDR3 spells CASSLALGASGSYEQYF. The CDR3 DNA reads TGCGCCAGCAGCTTGGCCCTAGGCGCTAGCGGGAGCTACGAGCAGTACTTC.

CDR3 sequence reads: CASSLTSGRSTDTQYF. CDR3 bases: TGCGCCAGCAGCTTGACTAGCGGGAGGAGCACAGATACGCAGTATTTT. The chain carries TRBV5-1 and TRBJ2-3; 12 nucleotides line up with TRBD2. Germline-derived CDR1 and CDR2 are SGHRS and YFSETQ. V was pared by 1 base and J by 0 bases, with 0 bases of the junction left unmatched. The CDR3 has 16 residues.

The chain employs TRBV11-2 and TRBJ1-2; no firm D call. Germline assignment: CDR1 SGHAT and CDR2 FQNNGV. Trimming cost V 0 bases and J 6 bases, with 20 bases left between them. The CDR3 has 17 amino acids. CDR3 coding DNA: TGTGCCAGCAGCTTAGACGGGGTTGGGGTCTGGGTAAATGGCTACACCTTC. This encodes CASSLDGVGVWVNGYTF. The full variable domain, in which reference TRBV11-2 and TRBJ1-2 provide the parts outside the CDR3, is EAGVAQSPRYKIIEKRQSVAFWCNPISGHATLYWYQQILGQGPKLLIQFQNNGVVDDSQLPKDRFSAERLKGVDSTLKIQPAKLEDSAVYLCASSLDGVGVWVNGYTFGSGTRLTVV.

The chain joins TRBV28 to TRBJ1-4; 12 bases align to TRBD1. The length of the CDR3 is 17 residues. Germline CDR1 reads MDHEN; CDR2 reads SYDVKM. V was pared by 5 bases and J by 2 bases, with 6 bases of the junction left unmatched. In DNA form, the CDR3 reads TGTGCCAGCAGTCGCTCGGGACAGGGGGCGACTAATGAAAAACTGTTTTTT. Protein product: CASSRSGQGATNEKLFF.

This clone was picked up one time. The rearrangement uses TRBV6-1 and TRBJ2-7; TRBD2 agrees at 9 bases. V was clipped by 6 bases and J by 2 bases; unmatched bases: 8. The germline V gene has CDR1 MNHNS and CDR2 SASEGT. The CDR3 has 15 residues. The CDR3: CASSTRLAAPYEQYF. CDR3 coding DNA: TGTGCCAGCAGCACGAGACTAGCGGCTCCCTACGAGCAGTACTTC.

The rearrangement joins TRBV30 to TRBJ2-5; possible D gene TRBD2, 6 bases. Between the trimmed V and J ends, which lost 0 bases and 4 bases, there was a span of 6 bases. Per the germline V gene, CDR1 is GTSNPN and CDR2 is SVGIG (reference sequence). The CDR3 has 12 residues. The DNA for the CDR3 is TGTGCCTGGAGTGTAGCGGGAGAGACCCAGTACTTC. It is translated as CAWSVAGETQYF.